A selection of T cell receptor beta chains follows, all from one sample in a study of blood T cell repertoires in COVID-19. The data were produced by immunoSEQ multiplex PCR, yet TCRdb's version contains in-frame clones alone and is incomplete. Of over 150,000 clones in the sample, 85% were seen once. The sequenced material came from peripheral blood. These TCRs come from a middle-aged man with acute or convalescent COVID-19. Each CDR3 is given with its conserved first and last residue. The D gene is left open where the match is weak. Only some rows state a clone size, as once, few, many or a class for expanded clones.

J gene | V gene | D gene | clone size | CDR3 protein | CDR3 DNA
TRBJ2-1 | TRBV4-1 | . | . | CASSQTTSNEQFF | TGCGCCAGCAGCCAAACTACTAGCAATGAGCAGTTCTTC
TRBJ1-6 | TRBV6-5 | TRBD1 | once | CASRAGGYSPLHF | TGTGCCAGCCGGGCAGGGGGATACTCACCCCTCCACTTT
TRBJ1-1 | TRBV5-1 | . | once | CASNGSPGTEAFF | TGCGCCAGCAACGGCTCTCCGGGGACTGAAGCTTTCTTT
TRBJ2-5 | TRBV9 | . | . | CASSVHGNQETQYF | TGTGCCAGCAGCGTCCACGGGAACCAAGAGACCCAGTACTTC
TRBJ1-4 | TRBV30 | . | . | CAWSVLGRGEKLFF | TGTGCCTGGAGTGTACTGGGTAGGGGGGAAAAACTGTTTTTT
TRBJ2-3 | TRBV2 | TRBD2 | few | CASSRTSGERNTQYF | TGTGCCAGCAGCAGGACTAGCGGGGAACGAAATACGCAGTATTTT
TRBJ2-5 | TRBV5-8 | TRBD2 | . | CASSLSGAGGQETQYF | TGTGCCAGCAGCTTGTCGGGAGCGGGGGGCCAAGAGACCCAGTACTTC
TRBJ1-1 | TRBV9 | . | . | CASSVRFNTEAFF | TGTGCCAGCAGCGTACGGTTCAACACTGAAGCTTTCTTT
TRBJ2-1 | TRBV6-1 | . | . | CASSEGTPWDEQFF | TGTGCCAGCAGTGAGGGGACTCCGTGGGATGAGCAGTTCTTC
TRBJ1-1 | TRBV4-2 | TRBD1 | once | CASSQKDRGEAFF | TGTGCCAGCAGCCAAAAGGACAGGGGCGAAGCTTTCTTT
TRBJ2-3 | TRBV7-2 | . | . | CASSLHSGDTSDTQYF | TGTGCCAGCAGCTTACACAGCGGGGACACATCTGATACGCAGTATTTT
TRBJ1-2 | TRBV27 | . | once | CASSLTGNYGYTF | TGTGCCAGCAGTTTAACAGGAAACTATGGCTACACCTTC
TRBJ1-2 | TRBV6-5 | . | . | CASSRTRGGNYGYTF | TGTGCCAGCAGCAGAACTAGGGGAGGGAACTATGGCTACACCTTC
TRBJ1-3 | TRBV7-8 | . | . | CASSPDRGGSGNTIYF | TGTGCCAGCAGTCCCGATAGGGGGGGCTCTGGAAACACCATATATTTT
TRBJ1-5 | TRBV5-5 | . | . | CASSLAPQGNQPQHF | TGTGCCAGCAGCTTGGCACCTCAGGGCAATCAGCCCCAGCATTTT
TRBJ2-3 | TRBV6-2/TRBV6-3 | TRBD2 | . | CASSPLADTSTDTQYF | TGTGCCAGCAGCCCACTAGCGGACACTAGCACAGATACGCAGTATTTT
TRBJ2-1 | TRBV2 | . | . | CASSDIHVNEQFF | TGTGCCAGCAGTGACATACACGTGAATGAGCAGTTCTTC
TRBJ1-1 | TRBV9 | TRBD1 | few | CASSVAIQGAGNTEAFF | TGTGCCAGCAGCGTAGCGATTCAGGGGGCGGGGAACACTGAAGCTTTCTTT
TRBJ1-3 | TRBV5-1 | TRBD1 | . | CASSLDRGPGNTIYF | TGCGCCAGCAGCTTGGACAGGGGGCCTGGAAACACCATATATTTT
TRBJ2-2 | TRBV9 | . | . | CASSTGQTYNTGELFF | TGTGCCAGCAGCACTGGACAGACTTATAACACCGGGGAGCTGTTTTTT
TRBJ1-2 | TRBV3-1/TRBV3-2 | . | . | CASSQESAATYGYTF | TGTGCCAGCAGCCAAGAGTCCGCAGCGACCTATGGCTACACCTTC
TRBJ2-2 | TRBV18 | TRBD1 | . | CASSAGQGDTGELFF | TGTGCCAGCTCAGCCGGACAGGGAGACACCGGGGAGCTGTTTTTT
TRBJ2-1 | TRBV9 | . | . | CASSPDRNEQFF | TGTGCCAGCAGCCCCGACAGGAATGAGCAGTTCTTC
TRBJ1-2 | TRBV6-6 | . | . | CASSSGNRGYTF | TGTGCCAGCAGTTCCGGCAACAGGGGCTACACCTTC